This T cell receptor (beta chain) stems from a study of identical twins. TCRdb re-derived calls from the 5' RACE reads in MiXCR, one entry per CDR3 protein. The sample carries around 370,000 distinct CDR3 sequences, roughly 10% recorded once. The V and J ends lost 2 bases and 5 bases respectively, with 16 bases between them. CDR1 is SGHNT and CDR2 is YENEEA in the germline V gene. This CDR3 is 16 amino acids long. In its sample, this clonotype was seen many times. The source is a woman between 45 and 60 years old in good health. Sequenced material: naive T cells sorted from blood. This rearrangement joins TRBV11-3 to TRBJ2-1; D is possibly TRBD2 (6 bases). This CDR3 reads CASSLSTRTSNNEQFF. The CDR3 region has the DNA TGTGCCAGCAGCTTATCAACCCGTACTAGCAACAATGAGCAGTTCTTC. The full variable domain, completed using reference TRBV11-3 and TRBJ2-1, is EAGVVQSPRYKIIEKKQPVAFWCNPISGHNTLYWYLQNLGQGPELLIRYENEEAVDDSQLPKDRFSAERLKGVDSTLKIQPAELGDSAVYLCASSLSTRTSNNEQFFGPGTRLTVL.